The next 14 T cell receptor beta chains were all read from a single sample in a study of control samples from healthy donors and cancer patients. The repertoire was sequenced with immunoSEQ multiplex PCR; TCRdb's copy has only in-frame clones and lacks some. Seen here are about 140,000 clones, roughly 89% observed once, and the top ten hold 6% to 9%. The sample consisted of blood. The receptors derive from a young man in good health.

This sequence joins TRBV7-2 and TRBJ2-3, with 7 bases fitting TRBD2. Trimming cost V 4 bases and J 2 bases; bases outside gene matches: 12. In germline, CDR1 is SGHTA, CDR2 FQGNSA. This CDR3 has 17 amino acids. The CDR3 DNA reads TGTGCCAGCAGCTCGCACGCTAGCGGATTTTTCACAGATACGCAGTATTTT. Translation gives CASSSHASGFFTDTQYF.

The V and J genes are TRBV7-9 and TRBJ2-5; no clear D gene. V lost 4 bases and J 4 bases, leaving 4 bases between the germline ends. Germline CDR1 reads SEHNR; CDR2 reads FQNEAQ (reference sequence). The CDR3 covers 11 residues. As DNA, the CDR3 is TGTGCCAGCAGCTCGCGAGAGACCCAGTACTTC. Encoded protein: CASSSRETQYF.

The gene calls are TRBV6-5 and TRBJ1-1, with 7 bases that match TRBD1. There are 15 residues in the CDR3. Trimming removed 6 bases from V and 1 base from J; junction bases left unmatched: 8. Germline-derived CDR1 and CDR2 are MNHEY and SVGAGI. CDR3 residues: CASSLGTVQNTEAFF. The CDR3 region has the DNA TGTGCCAGCAGCCTCGGGACAGTCCAGAACACTGAAGCTTTCTTT.

This chain uses TRBV5-1 with TRBJ2-7; no firm D call. The V gene lost 4 bases and the J gene lost 1 base, with 3 bases spanning the gap. The CDR3 covers 11 residues. Germline-derived CDR1 and CDR2 are SGHRS and YFSETQ. CDR3 DNA: TGCGCCAGCAGCGGATCCTACGAGCAGTACTTC. Translation: CASSGSYEQYF. Full variable domain (missing parts from reference TRBV5-1 and TRBJ2-7): KAGVTQTPRYLIKTRGQQVTLSCSPISGHRSVSWYQQTPGQGLQFLFEYFSETQRNKGNFPGRFSGRQFSNSRSEMNVSTLELGDSALYLCASSGSYEQYFGPGTRLTVT.

The V gene is TRBV6-1, the J gene TRBJ2-5, with D tentatively TRBD2 (7 bases). Deletions cut 0 bases from V and 5 bases from J, with 16 bases between. Germline lookup yields CDR1 MNHNS and CDR2 SASEGT. The length of the CDR3 is 16 residues. This CDR3 is CASSEAWGGAQETQYF. CDR3 sequence (DNA): TGTGCCAGCAGTGAAGCGTGGGGGGGGGCCCAGGAGACCCAGTACTTC.

The gene calls are TRBV2 and TRBJ1-1; TRBD1 matches at 9 bases. The germline V gene encodes CDR1 SNHLY and CDR2 FYNNEI. Trimming cost V 6 bases and J 1 base; bases outside gene matches: 12. The CDR3 runs to 17 residues. CDR3 in amino acids: CASSGGQGRLGNTEAFF. The CDR3 region has the DNA TGTGCCAGCAGCGGGGGACAGGGAAGGCTGGGGAACACTGAAGCTTTCTTT.

J is TRBJ2-7 and V is TRBV5-1; D gene unclear. V was trimmed by 0 bases and J by 0 bases, leaving 13 bases between them. This CDR3 spans 16 amino acids. Germline lookup yields CDR1 SGHRS and CDR2 YFSETQ. The CDR3 reads CASSLVGGESSYEQYF. Written as DNA, the CDR3 is TGCGCCAGCAGCTTGGTAGGCGGAGAAAGCTCCTACGAGCAGTACTTC.

This chain uses TRBV7-9 with TRBJ1-5, with D possibly TRBD1 on 5 matching bases. V lost 5 bases to trimming and J lost 0 bases, with 20 bases between them. There are 18 residues in the CDR3. Germline lookup yields CDR1 SEHNR and CDR2 FQNEAQ (reference sequence). The DNA of the CDR3 is TGTGCCAGCAGCCCGGGGCAGGCTGCGTTCTATAGCAATCAGCCCCAGCATTTT. The encoded protein is CASSPGQAAFYSNQPQHF.

The gene calls are TRBV15 and TRBJ1-4; D might be TRBD1 (5 bases). Germline V gene lookup returns CDR1 LNHNV and CDR2 YYDKDF (reference sequence). This CDR3 comprises 15 residues. Trimming stripped 0 bases from V and 5 bases from J, with 10 bases between. The CDR3 DNA follows: TGTGCCACCAGCAGAGAGGGTGAGGGGAATGAAAAACTGTTTTTT. Its protein product is CATSREGEGNEKLFF.

The chain links TRBV7-2 to TRBJ2-1; 7 bases agree with TRBD2. V trimming: 8 bases; J trimming: 9 bases; junction bases outside the gene matches: 19. The CDR3 loop spans 16 amino acids. Germline-derived CDR1 and CDR2 are SGHTA and FQGNSA. CDR3 sequence: CASARGVGGGLGEQFF. CDR3 in DNA: TGTGCCAGCGCCAGAGGTGTGGGCGGGGGATTGGGTGAGCAGTTCTTC.

V gene TRBV5-1 combines with J gene TRBJ1-1; D is unclear. Per germline, CDR1 SGHRS and CDR2 YFSETQ. The CDR3 consists of 15 residues. V lost 3 bases and J lost 1, with 13 bases in between. In nucleotides, the CDR3 is TGCGCCAGCAGCTCCCTTCTAAGCGGGAACACTGAAGCTTTCTTT. This sequence encodes CASSSLLSGNTEAFF.

This rearrangement joins TRBV3-1 (or the pseudogene TRBV3-2) to TRBJ1-4, with 7 bases that match TRBD1. Germline V gene data show CDR1 as LGHDT and CDR2 as YNNKEL (reference sequence). The CDR3 sequence is 16 residues long. Trimming cost V 6 bases and J 3 bases; bases outside gene matches: 10. CDR3 nucleotide sequence: TGTGCCAGCAGAGAGGCCAAGGGGGCAGCTAATGAAAAACTGTTTTTT. Translation gives CASREAKGAANEKLFF.

The chain recombines TRBV7-3 with TRBJ2-3; D gene ambiguous. Germline V gives CDR1 SGHTA, CDR2 FQGTGA. With 2 bases removed from V and 0 bases from J, the gap between germline ends came to 6 bases. This CDR3 comprises 14 residues. The CDR3 sequence: CASSLYSSTDTQYF. CDR3 DNA: TGTGCCAGCAGCTTATACAGTAGCACAGATACGCAGTATTTT.

This chain links TRBV5-1 with TRBJ2-3, with D unclear. With 0 bases removed from V and 2 bases from J, the gap between germline ends came to 10 bases. The CDR3 length is 15 residues. Germline CDR1 and CDR2: SGHRS and YFSETQ. The CDR3 DNA reads as TGCGCCAGCAGCTTGGTGGGTACCAACACAGATACGCAGTATTTT. Its translation: CASSLVGTNTDTQYF. Using reference TRBV5-1 and TRBJ2-3 for the parts outside the CDR3, the full variable domain is KAGVTQTPRYLIKTRGQQVTLSCSPISGHRSVSWYQQTPGQGLQFLFEYFSETQRNKGNFPGRFSGRQFSNSRSEMNVSTLELGDSALYLCASSLVGTNTDTQYFGPGTRLTVL.